Listed below are T cell receptor beta chains from one sample, sequenced in a study of T cells in Graves' hyperthyroidism and ophthalmopathy. TCRdb analysed the multiplex PCR reads with MiXCR anew, one entry per CDR3 protein. This sample carries around 620,000 distinct CDR3 sequences, around 46% of them seen once, and the ten largest clones take over 15%. Sequencing was performed on peripheral blood or thyroid tissue (not recorded which). These receptors originate from an adult woman with Graves' disease, either hyperthyroidism or ophthalmopathy (not recorded which). Each CDR3 is given with its conserved first and last residue. The D gene is left open where the match is weak. Clone size is stated in some rows and not others, as once, few, many or a class when expanded.

j_gene | abundance | v_gene | d_gene | CDR3aa | CDR3nt
TRBJ1-5 | many | TRBV10-3 | . | CAISESGGPQPQHF | TGTGCCATCAGTGAGTCGGGGGGGCCTCAGCCCCAGCATTTT
TRBJ1-5 | . | TRBV12-3/TRBV12-4 | . | CASSGGRGEDQPQHF | TGTGCCAGCAGTGGAGGGAGGGGCGAAGATCAGCCCCAGCATTTT
TRBJ2-2 | . | TRBV7-2 | . | CASSELSGELFF | TGTGCCAGCAGCGAATTGTCCGGGGAGCTGTTTTTT
TRBJ2-5 | many | TRBV11-2 | TRBD2 | CASSERLAGGQETQYF | TGTGCCAGCAGCGAGAGACTAGCGGGAGGCCAAGAGACCCAGTACTTC
TRBJ1-5 | . | TRBV10-3 | . | CATSPDGAIQPQHF | TGTGCCACCAGTCCCGACGGGGCTATTCAGCCCCAGCATTTT
TRBJ1-1 | . | TRBV11-2 | . | CASRPGGSENTEAFF | TGCGCCAGCCGCCCCGGGGGCTCGGAAAACACTGAAGCTTTCTTT
TRBJ1-3 | . | TRBV10-3 | . | CAITIQPSGNTIYF | TGTGCCATCACTATACAGCCCTCTGGAAACACCATATATTTT
TRBJ2-2 | many | TRBV20-1 | . | CSARAGATGELFF | TGCAGTGCTAGAGCGGGAGCCACCGGGGAGCTGTTTTTT
TRBJ1-4 | . | TRBV6-2/TRBV6-3 | . | CASSYRRGNEKLFF | TGTGCCAGCAGTTACCGAAGGGGAAATGAAAAACTGTTTTTT
TRBJ1-1 | once | TRBV7-2 | . | CASSWGGAQAFF | TGTGCCAGCAGCTGGGGGGGGGCTCAAGCTTTCTTT
TRBJ1-5 | once | TRBV2 | . | CASSASRRVFSPQHF | TGTGCCAGCAGTGCTTCCCGGCGCGTCTTTTCGCCCCAGCATTTT
TRBJ2-2 | many | TRBV25-1 | TRBD2 | CASSGSGTGELFF | TGTGCCAGCAGTGGTAGCGGGACCGGGGAGCTGTTTTTT
TRBJ1-4 | many | TRBV7-2 | TRBD1 | CASRSDRGRNEKLFF | TGTGCCAGCAGGTCCGACAGGGGGCGGAATGAAAAACTGTTTTTT
TRBJ2-7 | few | TRBV10-2 | . | CASSPQPGEQYF | TGCGCCAGCAGCCCTCAACCCGGCGAGCAGTACTTC
TRBJ2-1 | many | TRBV6-4 | . | CASSEGSEYNEQFF | TGTGCCAGCAGTGAGGGAAGCGAGTACAATGAGCAGTTCTTC
TRBJ2-5 | . | TRBV2 | . | CAGRNQETQYF | TGTGCCGGACGGAACCAAGAGACCCAGTACTTC
TRBJ1-5 | many | TRBV12-3/TRBV12-4 | . | CASGRGSNQPQHF | TGTGCCAGCGGCAGGGGCAGCAATCAGCCCCAGCATTTT
TRBJ2-6 | . | TRBV13 | . | CASSSGGEDNTGANVLTF | TGTGCCAGCAGCTCAGGTGGGGAGGACAACACTGGGGCCAACGTCCTGACTTTC
TRBJ2-7 | many | TRBV6-5 | . | CASYFPATHEQYF | TGTGCCAGCTACTTCCCCGCGACCCACGAGCAGTACTTC
TRBJ1-5 | many | TRBV2 | . | CASGRLNQPQHF | TGTGCCAGCGGTCGACTCAATCAGCCCCAGCATTTT
TRBJ1-6 | . | TRBV7-2 | TRBD1 | CASSLVEGAGSPLHF | TGTGCCAGCAGCTTAGTAGAGGGGGCAGGTTCACCCCTCCACTTT
TRBJ1-6 | many | TRBV9 | . | CASSVLGVHSPLHF | TGTGCCAGCAGCGTATTGGGTGTTCATTCACCCCTCCACTTT
TRBJ1-5 | . | TRBV7-9 | . | CASSPLASNQPQHF | TGTGCCAGCAGCCCCCTAGCTAGCAATCAGCCCCAGCATTTT
TRBJ2-5 | . | TRBV12-3/TRBV12-4 | TRBD1 | CASSWPGQGLETQYF | TGTGCCAGCAGTTGGCCGGGACAGGGGTTGGAGACCCAGTACTTC
TRBJ2-5 | many | TRBV28 | . | CASSQGPNQYF | TGTGCCAGCAGTCAAGGGCCCAACCAGTACTTC
TRBJ1-6 | many | TRBV20-1 | . | CSALPTTTELYNSPLHF | TGCAGTGCACTCCCTACAACTACAGAATTATATAATTCACCCCTCCACTTT
TRBJ1-2 | . | TRBV2 | . | CASSEASKGDYGYTF | TGTGCCAGCAGTGAAGCTAGCAAAGGCGATTATGGCTACACCTTC
TRBJ2-7 | . | TRBV28 | . | CASRRAGGLTYEQYF | TGTGCCAGCAGACGCGCAGGGGGGCTCACCTACGAGCAGTACTTC
TRBJ1-1 | . | TRBV9 | . | CASSQVGLTAEAFF | TGTGCCAGCAGCCAAGTGGGGTTAACGGCTGAAGCTTTCTTT